These 28 T cell receptor beta chains share one sample of origin, sequenced in a study of blood T cell repertoires in COVID-19. Data came from immunoSEQ multiplex PCR; TCRdb stores just in-frame clones and leaves some out. This sample has more than 100,000 clones, with less than 75% found just once. Sequences were obtained from peripheral blood. Source of these receptors: a human donor with acute or convalescent COVID-19. The donor label of this sample is uncertain.

CDR3 amino acids: CASSSTAGAYEQYF. The CDR3 DNA follows: TGTGCCAGCAGCTCGACGGCGGGGGCCTACGAGCAGTACTTC. The V call is TRBV7-2, the J call TRBJ2-7, with 7 bases aligning to TRBD2. Germline V CDR1 and CDR2: SGHTA, FQGNSA. Germline trimming cut 4 bases from V and 2 bases from J; bases unmatched to any gene: 5. This CDR3 spans 14 amino acids.

CDR3 sequence: CAWRRGGGETQYF. CDR3 nucleotide sequence: TGTGCCTGGAGAAGAGGCGGGGGAGAGACCCAGTACTTC. V gene TRBV30 combines with J gene TRBJ2-5, with TRBD2 identical over 7 bases. The CDR3 is made up of 13 amino acids. Germline V gene lookup returns CDR1 GTSNPN and CDR2 SVGIG (reference sequence). The trim removed 3 bases at V and 4 bases at J, leaving 5 bases unmatched.

This rearrangement joins TRBV18 to TRBJ1-3; the D is unclear. The V gene lost 3 bases and the J gene lost 8 bases, with 11 bases spanning the gap. The CDR3 consists of 13 residues. Germline CDR1 is KGHSH and CDR2 is LQKENI. This CDR3 is CASSPGERDTIYF. In DNA form, the CDR3 reads TGTGCCAGCTCACCCGGGGAGAGGGACACCATATATTTT.

DNA of the CDR3: TGTGCCTGTTCCCGCGGGACAGGGGGCGAAGAAGGTGAAAAACTGTTTTTT. It codes for CACSRGTGGEEGEKLFF. The chain recombines TRBV30 with TRBJ1-4, with 12 positions matching TRBD1. Losses at the gene ends were 6 bases for V and 7 bases for J; bases not matched to a gene: 15. The CDR3 runs 17 residues. Germline values: CDR1 GTSNPN, CDR2 SVGIG (reference sequence).

The J gene is TRBJ1-5, the V gene TRBV5-1; D call uncertain. Trimming left V 2 bases short and J 1 base short, with 10 bases between. The V gene's germline CDR1 is SGHRS and CDR2 YFSETQ. The CDR3 totals 15 residues. The DNA for the CDR3 is TGCGCCAGCAGCTTAGAGCCTCGGAGCAATCAGCCCCAGCATTTT. Its protein is CASSLEPRSNQPQHF.

The rearrangement joins TRBV27 to TRBJ1-2, with 8 bases fitting TRBD1. J was trimmed by 4 bases and V by 2 bases; bases with no gene match: 3. CDR3 length: 14 residues. Germline V gives CDR1 MNHEY, CDR2 SMNVEV (reference sequence). This CDR3 is CASSLTGTGYGYTF. In nucleotides, the CDR3 is TGTGCCAGCAGTTTAACCGGGACAGGCTATGGCTACACCTTC.

The rearrangement links TRBV29-1 to TRBJ1-4; 10 bases are a match to TRBD1. The CDR3 is made up of 13 amino acids. Germline CDR1 SQVTM, CDR2 ANQGSEA. The V gene end was trimmed by 7 bases and the J gene end by 3 bases; junction bases not matched to a gene: 2. The CDR3 region has the DNA TGCAGCGGAGGACAGGGGGCTAATGAAAAACTGTTTTTT. Its protein is CSGGQGANEKLFF.

The table lists this clone with a few counts. The V call is TRBV10-3, the J call TRBJ2-5, with 11 positions matching TRBD2. J lost 4 bases, V lost 8 bases, and 9 bases had no gene match. The CDR3 is made up of 15 amino acids. Germline V gene lookup returns CDR1 ENHRY and CDR2 SYGVKD. The DNA of the CDR3 is TGTGCCATCGGGCTGACTAGCGGGGCTACAGAGACCCAGTACTTC. Its protein is CAIGLTSGATETQYF.

The chain joins TRBV6-5 to TRBJ1-2, with D unclear. This CDR3 comprises 15 residues. With 1 base removed from V and 8 bases from J, the gap between germline ends came to 17 bases. From germline, CDR1 is MNHEY and CDR2 SVGAGI. CDR3 in DNA: TGTGCCAGCAGTTACTACCGGGGATCTGGGGAGGGCTACACCTTC. Its translation: CASSYYRGSGEGYTF.

The CDR3 loop reads CASSPEGFFPYNEQFF. Here the CDR3 DNA reads TGTGCCAGCAGCCCCGAGGGTTTTTTCCCATACAATGAGCAGTTCTTC. This chain joins TRBV7-9 and TRBJ2-1, with D possibly matching TRBD2 (5 bases). The V end was cut by 5 bases, the J end by 4 bases, with 18 bases between. The CDR3 covers 16 residues. CDR1 is SEHNR, CDR2 FQNEAQ, per germline (reference sequence).

The chain combines TRBV4-1 with TRBJ1-2; 7 positions agree with TRBD1. This CDR3 contains 16 residues. The J segment lost 3 bases and the V segment lost 2 bases, leaving 9 bases of the junction unmatched. The germline gives CDR1 MGHRA, CDR2 YSYEKL. The CDR3 reads CASSQTRQGIDYGYTF. The CDR3 coding sequence is TGCGCCAGCAGCCAAACCCGACAGGGAATAGACTATGGCTACACCTTC.

The chain couples TRBV9 to TRBJ2-3, with a possible D match to TRBD1 (6 bases). Germline V lookup: CDR1 SGDLS, CDR2 YYNGEE. V was shortened by 1 base and J by 2 bases, with 8 bases between the two germline ends. This CDR3 has 14 residues. This chain's CDR3 is CASSVTGTTDTQYF. Written as DNA, the CDR3 is TGTGCCAGCAGCGTAACAGGGACCACAGATACGCAGTATTTT.

The gene calls are TRBV30 and TRBJ1-6, with D uncertain. Germline V lookup: CDR1 GTSNPN, CDR2 SVGIG (reference sequence). The CDR3 sequence is 14 residues long. The CDR3 region is CAVEGSSYNSPLHF. The CDR3 coding sequence is TGTGCAGTGGAGGGAAGCTCCTATAATTCACCCCTCCACTTT.

The chain links TRBV5-1 to TRBJ2-5, with 11 bases aligning to TRBD2. CDR3 size: 15 residues. Losses at the gene ends were 2 bases for V and 4 bases for J; bases not matched to a gene: 4. CDR1 is SGHRS, CDR2 YFSETQ, per germline. The CDR3 spells CASSFSGGATETQYF. The CDR3 nucleotides are TGCGCCAGCAGCTTTAGCGGGGGGGCAACAGAGACCCAGTACTTC.

In this sample, this clone turned up once. The chain is built from TRBV10-2 and TRBJ1-2; the D gene is possibly TRBD1 (5 bases). The CDR3 covers 13 residues. Trimming pared 10 bases from V and 4 bases from J, leaving 16 bases between. The V gene's germline CDR1 is WSHSY and CDR2 SAAADI. The CDR3 DNA reads TGCGCCACTTCGGACACGCCTGTCTATGGCTACACCTTC. Its translation is CATSDTPVYGYTF.

The V gene is TRBV6-6, the J gene TRBJ1-3, with D unresolved. This CDR3 region has 14 residues. Trimming shortened V by 2 bases and J by 0 bases, and 5 bases separated the two germline ends. Germline V lookup: CDR1 MNHNY, CDR2 SVGAGI (reference sequence). As DNA, the CDR3 is TGTGCCAGCAGTTACCGTAGCTCTGGAAACACCATATATTTT. Translated: CASSYRSSGNTIYF.

This chain connects TRBV5-8 to TRBJ1-5, with D unclear. With 0 bases removed from V and 9 bases from J, the gap between germline ends came to 10 bases. Germline CDR1 SGHTS, CDR2 YDEGEE. The CDR3 runs 13 residues. CDR3 sequence reads: CASSLDWTRPQHF. In DNA, the CDR3 is TGTGCCAGCAGCTTGGATTGGACTCGGCCCCAGCATTTT.

V is TRBV30 and J is TRBJ1-2; 8 bases fit TRBD1. CDR1 and CDR2 (germline): GTSNPN, SVGIG (reference sequence). The J segment lost 7 bases and the V segment lost 2 bases, leaving 6 bases of the junction unmatched. The CDR3 is 13 amino acids. The CDR3 DNA sequence: TGTGCCTGGAGTACTGGCAGGGGGCTTGGCTACACCTTC. This codes for CAWSTGRGLGYTF.

As for this clone: A read error may produce the germline difference seen at one junction end. The chain couples TRBV6-1 to TRBJ1-2, with 9 bases fitting TRBD1. Germline V CDR1 and CDR2: MNHNS, SASEGT. This CDR3 has 15 residues. In DNA, the CDR3 is TGTGCCAGCCGTGAAGGGGGACAGGGATACTATGGCTACACCTTC. Translated: CASREGGQGYYGYTF.

The CDR3 here is CAWSVVRGLVRNTGELFF. CDR3 nucleotides: TGTGCCTGGAGTGTAGTCAGGGGGCTAGTACGGAACACCGGGGAGCTGTTTTTT. V gene TRBV30 combines with J gene TRBJ2-2; 8 nucleotides match TRBD1. Germline V gene lookup returns CDR1 GTSNPN and CDR2 SVGIG (reference sequence). The CDR3 is 18 residues long. Losses at the gene ends were 0 bases for V and 1 base for J; bases not matched to a gene: 10.

The genes are TRBV6-5 and TRBJ1-5; D ambiguous. V shed 7 bases and J shed 3 bases, with 10 bases lying between them. The CDR3 loop spans 13 amino acids. CDR1 is MNHEY, CDR2 SVGAGI, per germline. The CDR3 protein is CASNWEYNQPQHF. The CDR3 DNA reads TGTGCCAGCAATTGGGAGTACAATCAGCCCCAGCATTTT.

This clone showed up just a few times. Written as DNA, the CDR3 is TGTGCCATCAGTGAGTCGAGTCCCAGGGGCCTCTATGGCTACACCTTC. Translated: CAISESSPRGLYGYTF. This chain uses TRBV10-3 with TRBJ1-2, with a tentative D call TRBD1 (6 bases). CDR3 length: 16 residues. Germline V CDR1 and CDR2: ENHRY, SYGVKD. Between the trimmed V and J ends, which lost 0 bases and 4 bases, there was a span of 15 bases.

The V gene is TRBV24-1, the J gene TRBJ1-6; TRBD1 aligns across 7 bases. The CDR3 covers 16 residues. Germline V gene lookup returns CDR1 KGHDR and CDR2 SFDVKD. The ends lost 2 bases at V and 6 bases at J; junction bases unmatched: 6. The CDR3 spells CATSDSKTGPNSPLHF. For the CDR3, the DNA is TGTGCCACCAGTGATTCCAAGACAGGGCCTAATTCACCCCTCCACTTT.

V gene TRBV5-1 combines with J gene TRBJ1-2, with 9 bases matching TRBD1. This CDR3 is built from 15 residues. Germline V gene lookup returns CDR1 SGHRS and CDR2 YFSETQ. After removal of 0 bases from V and 8 bases from J, the junction contained 8 bases not matched to a gene. The CDR3 loop is CASSLEAGTGQGYTF. The CDR3 DNA follows: TGCGCCAGCAGCTTGGAGGCCGGGACAGGGCAAGGCTACACCTTC. Supplemented by reference TRBV5-1 and TRBJ1-2, the full variable domain reads KAGVTQTPRYLIKTRGQQVTLSCSPISGHRSVSWYQQTPGQGLQFLFEYFSETQRNKGNFPGRFSGRQFSNSRSEMNVSTLELGDSALYLCASSLEAGTGQGYTFGSGTRLTVV.

The chain uses TRBV5-5 and TRBJ2-6, with D possibly TRBD2 on 6 matching bases. Trimming pared 1 base from V and 0 bases from J, leaving 8 bases between. This CDR3 has 16 amino acids. Germline CDR1 SGHKS, CDR2 YYEKEE (reference sequence). DNA of the CDR3: TGTGCCAGCAGCTTGATCGGGGGCTCTGGGGCCAACGTCCTGACTTTC. It yields the protein CASSLIGGSGANVLTF.

The chain couples TRBV7-2 to TRBJ1-1; 9 bases are a match to TRBD1. Trimming cost V 5 bases and J 5 bases; bases outside gene matches: 6. In germline, CDR1 is SGHTA, CDR2 FQGNSA. The CDR3 runs 14 residues. CDR3: CASSPKTGGTEAFF. The CDR3 bases are TGTGCCAGCAGCCCGAAGACAGGGGGTACTGAAGCTTTCTTT.

A note on this clone: At one of its ends the junction is not consistent with the germline gene, which may arise from a read error. This chain uses TRBV12-3 or TRBV12-4 with TRBJ2-4, with D tentatively TRBD1 (6 bases). CDR3 length equals 11 residues. In DNA form, the CDR3 reads TGTGCCAGCAGTTTAGGTCAGGGGCTCGTCTTC. This gives the protein CASSLGQGLVF.

The gene calls are TRBV27 and TRBJ2-2; D call uncertain. CDR1 is MNHEY and CDR2 is SMNVEV in the germline V gene (reference sequence). V was cut by 7 bases and J by 5 bases, with 11 bases left in between. This CDR3 contains 13 residues. In DNA, the CDR3 is TGTGCCAGCACCAACACGATAACCGGGGAGCTGTTTTTT. Translating it yields CASTNTITGELFF.